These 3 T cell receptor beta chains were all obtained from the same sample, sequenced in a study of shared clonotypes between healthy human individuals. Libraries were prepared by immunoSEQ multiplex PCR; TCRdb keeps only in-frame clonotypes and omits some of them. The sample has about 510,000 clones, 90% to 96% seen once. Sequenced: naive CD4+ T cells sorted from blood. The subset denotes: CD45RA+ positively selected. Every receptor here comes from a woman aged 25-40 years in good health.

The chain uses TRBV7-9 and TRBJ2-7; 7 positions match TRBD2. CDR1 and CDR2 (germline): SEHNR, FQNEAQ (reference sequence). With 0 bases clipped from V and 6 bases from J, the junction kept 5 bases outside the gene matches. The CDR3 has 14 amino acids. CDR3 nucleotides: TGTGCCAGCAGCTTAGCCCGATGGGAGGGCGAGCAGTACTTC. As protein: CASSLARWEGEQYF.

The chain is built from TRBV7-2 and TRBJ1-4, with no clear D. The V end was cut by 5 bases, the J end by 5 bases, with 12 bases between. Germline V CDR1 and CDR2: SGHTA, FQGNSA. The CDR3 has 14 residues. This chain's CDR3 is CASSPAVENEKLFF. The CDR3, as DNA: TGTGCCAGCAGCCCCGCCGTGGAAAATGAAAAACTGTTTTTT. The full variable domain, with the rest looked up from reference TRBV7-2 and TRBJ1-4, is GAGVSQSPSNKVTEKGKDVELRCDPISGHTALYWYRQSLGQGLEFLIYFQGNSAPDKSGLPSDRFSAERTGGSVSTLTIQRTQQEDSAVYLCASSPAVENEKLFFGSGTQLSVL.

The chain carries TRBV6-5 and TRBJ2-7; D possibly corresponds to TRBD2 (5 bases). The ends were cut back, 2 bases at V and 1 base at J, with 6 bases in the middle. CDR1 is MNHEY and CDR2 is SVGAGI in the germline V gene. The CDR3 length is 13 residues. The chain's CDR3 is CASSYRRSYEQYF. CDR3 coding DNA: TGTGCCAGCAGTTACAGGAGGTCCTACGAGCAGTACTTC.